A selection of T cell receptor beta chains follows, all from one sample in a study of long-term antiretroviral therapy in people with HIV. The assay was immunoSEQ multiplex PCR, and TCRdb's table has in-frame clones only and misses some. The sample has tens of thousands of clones; 86% are singletons. The source material was unsorted PBMCs, sampled 1.8 years before starting antiretroviral therapy. Every receptor here comes from a woman under 40 with HIV. CDR3s include the opening cysteine and the closing phenylalanine or tryptophan. D genes are given only for firm matches. Not all rows give a size; the values are once, few, many and, for expanded clones, a class.

v_call: TRBV9
d_call: TRBD2
cdr3_length: 18
clone_size: once
j_call: TRBJ2-2
cdr3_aa: CASSVGLAGVHDTGELFF
cdr3_nt: TGTGCCAGCAGCGTAGGACTAGCGGGGGTCCACGACACCGGGGAGCTGTTTTTT

v_call: TRBV15
d_call: -
cdr3_length: 14
clone_size: -
j_call: TRBJ2-5
cdr3_aa: CATSSGDWAATQYF
cdr3_nt: TGTGCCACCAGCAGCGGGGACTGGGCAGCGACCCAGTACTTC

v_call: TRBV6-1
d_call: -
cdr3_length: 13
clone_size: -
j_call: TRBJ1-2
cdr3_aa: CASRARSQYGYTF
cdr3_nt: TGTGCCAGCAGGGCTAGATCACAATATGGCTACACCTTC

v_call: TRBV29-1
d_call: -
cdr3_length: 13
clone_size: -
j_call: TRBJ1-3
cdr3_aa: CSATSDRGNTIYF
cdr3_nt: TGCAGCGCTACTTCAGACAGGGGAAACACCATATATTTT

v_call: TRBV7-6
d_call: -
cdr3_length: 15
clone_size: -
j_call: TRBJ2-2
cdr3_aa: CASSFYGPSTGELFF
cdr3_nt: TGTGCCAGCAGCTTCTACGGACCTTCCACCGGGGAGCTGTTTTTT

v_call: TRBV5-1
d_call: TRBD1
cdr3_length: 15
clone_size: -
j_call: TRBJ2-5
cdr3_aa: CASSLVTGAQETQYF
cdr3_nt: TGCGCCAGCAGCTTGGTCACAGGGGCCCAAGAGACCCAGTACTTC

v_call: TRBV6-5
d_call: -
cdr3_length: 12
clone_size: -
j_call: TRBJ1-6
cdr3_aa: CASRSSHSPLHF
cdr3_nt: TGTGCCAGCAGATCGAGCCATTCACCCCTCCACTTT

v_call: TRBV29-1
d_call: -
cdr3_length: 12
clone_size: once
j_call: TRBJ2-2
cdr3_aa: CSVGMAAGELFF
cdr3_nt: TGCAGCGTTGGTATGGCGGCAGGGGAGCTGTTTTTT

v_call: TRBV9
d_call: -
cdr3_length: 14
clone_size: few
j_call: TRBJ2-2
cdr3_aa: CASRTDRNTGELFF
cdr3_nt: TGTGCCAGCAGAACGGACAGGAACACCGGGGAGCTGTTTTTT

v_call: TRBV30
d_call: TRBD1
cdr3_length: 18
clone_size: once
j_call: TRBJ1-6
cdr3_aa: CAWSLGQGASSYNSPLHF
cdr3_nt: TGTGCCTGGAGCCTCGGACAGGGCGCGAGCTCCTATAATTCACCCCTCCACTTT

v_call: TRBV11-2
d_call: TRBD2
cdr3_length: 18
clone_size: -
j_call: TRBJ2-2
cdr3_aa: CASRARLAGAVNTGELFF
cdr3_nt: TGTGCCAGCAGGGCTAGACTAGCGGGGGCCGTGAACACCGGGGAGCTGTTTTTT

v_call: TRBV18
d_call: TRBD1
cdr3_length: 13
clone_size: -
j_call: TRBJ1-2
cdr3_aa: CASSPGGQNGYTF
cdr3_nt: TGTGCCAGCTCACCCGGGGGACAGAATGGCTACACCTTC

v_call: TRBV5-1
d_call: TRBD1
cdr3_length: 15
clone_size: -
j_call: TRBJ1-2
cdr3_aa: CASSTGQGEGYGYTF
cdr3_nt: TGCGCCAGCAGCACAGGACAGGGGGAGGGCTATGGCTACACCTTC

v_call: TRBV6-4
d_call: -
cdr3_length: 12
clone_size: -
j_call: TRBJ1-2
cdr3_aa: CASSDGASRYTF
cdr3_nt: TGTGCCAGCAGTGACGGTGCCAGCCGCTACACCTTC

v_call: TRBV28
d_call: TRBD1
cdr3_length: 16
clone_size: -
j_call: TRBJ2-2
cdr3_aa: CASSHNRGPSAGELFF
cdr3_nt: TGTGCCAGCAGTCATAACAGGGGGCCGAGCGCCGGGGAGCTGTTTTTT

v_call: TRBV7-2
d_call: -
cdr3_length: 14
clone_size: once
j_call: TRBJ2-2
cdr3_aa: CASSTSRPTGELFF
cdr3_nt: TGTGCCAGCAGCACAAGCCGCCCGACCGGGGAGCTGTTTTTT

v_call: TRBV7-9
d_call: TRBD1
cdr3_length: 15
clone_size: once
j_call: TRBJ1-1
cdr3_aa: CASSLFVTGRTEAFF
cdr3_nt: TGTGCCAGCAGCTTATTCGTGACAGGGCGTACTGAAGCTTTCTTT

v_call: TRBV30
d_call: TRBD1
cdr3_length: 13
clone_size: -
j_call: TRBJ1-2
cdr3_aa: CAWRKQGATGYTF
cdr3_nt: TGTGCCTGGAGAAAACAGGGGGCGACTGGCTACACCTTC

v_call: TRBV5-5
d_call: -
cdr3_length: 14
clone_size: -
j_call: TRBJ1-1
cdr3_aa: CASSFQGFDTEAFF
cdr3_nt: TGTGCCAGCAGCTTTCAGGGGTTCGACACTGAAGCTTTCTTT

v_call: TRBV6-5
d_call: TRBD1
cdr3_length: 14
clone_size: once
j_call: TRBJ1-2
cdr3_aa: CASSRTGINYGYTF
cdr3_nt: TGTGCCAGCAGTCGGACAGGAATTAACTATGGCTACACCTTC

v_call: TRBV9
d_call: TRBD2
cdr3_length: 16
clone_size: -
j_call: TRBJ2-2
cdr3_aa: CASSVQAGLNTGELFF
cdr3_nt: TGTGCCAGCAGCGTTCAAGCGGGGTTGAACACCGGGGAGCTGTTTTTT

v_call: TRBV18
d_call: -
cdr3_length: 16
clone_size: -
j_call: TRBJ2-5
cdr3_aa: CASSPSGLASGETQYF
cdr3_nt: TGTGCCAGCTCACCGTCGGGACTGGCTTCGGGAGAGACCCAGTACTTC

v_call: TRBV10-3
d_call: -
cdr3_length: 14
clone_size: few
j_call: TRBJ2-3
cdr3_aa: CAINQGLQTDTQYF
cdr3_nt: TGTGCCATCAATCAGGGGCTACAAACAGATACGCAGTATTTT

v_call: TRBV27
d_call: TRBD1
cdr3_length: 13
clone_size: -
j_call: TRBJ2-5
cdr3_aa: CASGEGQAMAQYF
cdr3_nt: TGTGCCAGCGGAGAGGGACAGGCCATGGCCCAGTACTTC

v_call: TRBV6-5
d_call: TRBD1
cdr3_length: 14
clone_size: -
j_call: TRBJ1-1
cdr3_aa: CASSRDSGNTEAFF
cdr3_nt: TGTGCCAGCAGTCGGGACAGCGGGAACACTGAAGCTTTCTTT

v_call: TRBV9
d_call: -
cdr3_length: 16
clone_size: once
j_call: TRBJ1-1
cdr3_aa: CASTRHRQAVNTEAFF
cdr3_nt: TGTGCCAGCACCAGACACCGGCAGGCTGTGAACACTGAAGCTTTCTTT

v_call: TRBV6-6
d_call: TRBD1
cdr3_length: 13
clone_size: -
j_call: TRBJ1-2
cdr3_aa: CASSAGQPYGYTF
cdr3_nt: TGTGCCAGCAGCGCGGGACAGCCCTATGGCTACACCTTC

v_call: TRBV5-6
d_call: TRBD1
cdr3_length: 15
clone_size: -
j_call: TRBJ1-2
cdr3_aa: CASSFKDREHYGYTF
cdr3_nt: TGTGCCAGCAGCTTTAAGGACAGGGAGCACTATGGCTACACCTTC

v_call: TRBV2
d_call: TRBD1
cdr3_length: 15
clone_size: -
j_call: TRBJ2-1
cdr3_aa: CASAEGTGSYNEQFF
cdr3_nt: TGTGCCAGCGCCGAAGGGACAGGGTCCTACAATGAGCAGTTCTTC

v_call: TRBV6-5
d_call: -
cdr3_length: 13
clone_size: few
j_call: TRBJ2-7
cdr3_aa: CASSSDMPYEQYF
cdr3_nt: TGTGCCAGCAGCTCGGACATGCCCTACGAGCAGTACTTC

v_call: TRBV14
d_call: -
cdr3_length: 13
clone_size: -
j_call: TRBJ1-4
cdr3_aa: CASRGLASEKLFF
cdr3_nt: TGTGCCAGCAGGGGCCTCGCCAGTGAAAAACTGTTTTTT

v_call: TRBV23-1
d_call: -
cdr3_length: 14
clone_size: -
j_call: TRBJ1-1
cdr3_aa: CASTSTGMNTEAFF
cdr3_nt: TGCGCCAGCACCTCAACGGGGATGAACACTGAAGCTTTCTTT

v_call: TRBV7-9
d_call: -
cdr3_length: 16
clone_size: -
j_call: TRBJ2-5
cdr3_aa: CAAVDGESLYQETQYF
cdr3_nt: TGTGCCGCGGTGGACGGGGAGTCTTTGTACCAAGAGACCCAGTACTTC

v_call: TRBV6-1
d_call: -
cdr3_length: 16
clone_size: -
j_call: TRBJ2-7
cdr3_aa: CASSAGASFSAYEQYF
cdr3_nt: TGTGCCAGCAGTGCTGGGGCTAGTTTTTCGGCCTACGAGCAGTACTTC

v_call: TRBV11-2
d_call: -
cdr3_length: 17
clone_size: -
j_call: TRBJ1-1
cdr3_aa: CASSLWGREGGWDEAFF
cdr3_nt: TGTGCCAGCAGCTTATGGGGTCGGGAAGGAGGCTGGGATGAAGCTTTCTTT

v_call: TRBV2
d_call: -
cdr3_length: 16
clone_size: -
j_call: TRBJ2-1
cdr3_aa: CASANGRQGGLNEQFF
cdr3_nt: TGTGCCAGTGCTAACGGAAGGCAGGGGGGGCTGAATGAGCAGTTCTTC

v_call: TRBV7-9
d_call: -
cdr3_length: 14
clone_size: -
j_call: TRBJ1-2
cdr3_aa: CASSLGAGDSGYTF
cdr3_nt: TGTGCCAGCAGCTTAGGGGCGGGGGATAGTGGCTACACCTTC

v_call: TRBV11-2
d_call: -
cdr3_length: 14
clone_size: -
j_call: TRBJ2-7
cdr3_aa: CASSIGTISYEQYF
cdr3_nt: TGTGCCAGCAGCATCGGGACAATCTCCTACGAGCAGTACTTC

v_call: TRBV11-2
d_call: -
cdr3_length: 15
clone_size: -
j_call: TRBJ1-2
cdr3_aa: CASSSVGQTSYGYTF
cdr3_nt: TGTGCCAGCAGCTCGGTTGGACAGACATCCTATGGCTACACCTTC

v_call: TRBV6-6
d_call: -
cdr3_length: 12
clone_size: -
j_call: TRBJ2-1
cdr3_aa: CASSYDCNEQFF
cdr3_nt: TGTGCCAGCAGTTACGACTGCAATGAGCAGTTCTTC

v_call: TRBV19
d_call: TRBD2
cdr3_length: 14
clone_size: -
j_call: TRBJ2-7
cdr3_aa: CASSSKRGAYQQYF
cdr3_nt: TGTGCCAGTAGTTCGAAGCGGGGGGCCTACCAGCAGTACTTC